This T cell receptor beta chain was retrieved from a study of cytomegalovirus exposure and HLA in healthy donors. Study-wide results and caveats: It was likely that a cluster of highly shared sequence variants was a sequencing artifact. A later analysis linked a missense variant in DCLRE1C to the trimming of TCR beta V and J genes.

Vbeta (60) and Jbeta (13) primers were used in the PCR. The protocol was immunoSEQ multiplex PCR, while the TCRdb copy is restricted to in-frame clones and leaves out a portion. This sample has some 150,000 clones, with about 84% found just once. This clone has only a few counts. What it binds is unknown. Germline and junction disagree at one end, which may indicate a read error. The sequence derives from a male donor in good health and CMV-seronegative. The source material was PBMCs.

CDR3 DNA: TGTGCCAGCAGTTCCCGCCCCGGGGGGGCGGATGTCGATTGTTTC. Encoded protein: CASSSRPGGADVDCF. J is TRBJ2-7 and V is TRBV28, with 8 bases that match TRBD2. The germline V gene has CDR1 MDHEN and CDR2 SYDVKM. The CDR3 extends over 15 amino acids.